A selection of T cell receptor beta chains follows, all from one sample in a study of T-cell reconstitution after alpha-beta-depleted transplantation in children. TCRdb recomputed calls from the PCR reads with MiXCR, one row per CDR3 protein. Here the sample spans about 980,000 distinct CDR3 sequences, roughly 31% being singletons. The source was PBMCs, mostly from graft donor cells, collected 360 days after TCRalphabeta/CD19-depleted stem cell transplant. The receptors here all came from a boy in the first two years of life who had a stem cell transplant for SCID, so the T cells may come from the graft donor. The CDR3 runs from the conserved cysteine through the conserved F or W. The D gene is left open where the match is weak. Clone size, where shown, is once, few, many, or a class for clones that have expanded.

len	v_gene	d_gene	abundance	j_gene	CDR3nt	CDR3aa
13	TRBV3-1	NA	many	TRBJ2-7	TGCGCCAGCAGCCAAGTCGGGGGTTACGAGCAGTACTTC	CASSQVGGYEQYF
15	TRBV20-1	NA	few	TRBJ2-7	TGCAGTGCTAGAGATGGGACCGGATTTGCCTACGAGCAGTACTTC	CSARDGTGFAYEQYF
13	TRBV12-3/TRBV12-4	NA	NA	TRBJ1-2	TGTGCCAGCAGTCTTGACGGGTTCTATGGCTACACCTTC	CASSLDGFYGYTF
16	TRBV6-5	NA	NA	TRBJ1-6	TGTGCCAGCAGTTACTCCATCGGACGGGCAAATTCACCCCTCCACTTT	CASSYSIGRANSPLHF
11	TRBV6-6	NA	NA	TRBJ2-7	TGTGCCAGCAGAAAGGGTGGGGAGCAGTACTTC	CASRKGGEQYF
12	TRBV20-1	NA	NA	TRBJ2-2	TGCAGTGCTTGCCCGAGCACCGGGGAGCTGTTTTTT	CSACPSTGELFF
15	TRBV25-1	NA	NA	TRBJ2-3	TGTGCCAGCAGTGCCGGGGGAACAGTCACAGATACGCAGTATTTT	CASSAGGTVTDTQYF
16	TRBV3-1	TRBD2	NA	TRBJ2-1	TGTGCCAGCAGCTCCGCCCGACTAGCGGGGCACAATGAGCAGTTCTTC	CASSSARLAGHNEQFF
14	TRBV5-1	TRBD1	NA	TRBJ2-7	TGCGCCAGCAGCTTGAAAGGGGGCGATTACGAGCAGTACTTC	CASSLKGGDYEQYF
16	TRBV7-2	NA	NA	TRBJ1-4	TGTGCCAGCAGCTTAGCGGGGTGGGGGCGCGATGAAAAACTGTTTTTT	CASSLAGWGRDEKLFF
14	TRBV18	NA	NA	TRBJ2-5	TGTGCCAGCTCACCACAGCCTAGTAGAGAGACCCAGTACTTC	CASSPQPSRETQYF
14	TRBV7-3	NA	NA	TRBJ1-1	TGTGCCAGCAGCCTTTTTGGGGCGGGCACTGAAGCTTTCTTT	CASSLFGAGTEAFF
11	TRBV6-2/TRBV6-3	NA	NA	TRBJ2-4	TGTGCCAGCAGTAGGGGAAACATTCAGTACTTC	CASSRGNIQYF
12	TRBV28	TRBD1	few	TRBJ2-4	TGTGCCAGCAGATCCGGGACAGGGGATGGGGACTTC	CASRSGTGDGDF
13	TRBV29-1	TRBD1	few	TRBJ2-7	TGCAGCGTGGGACCGGGACAGAACTACGAGCAGTACTTC	CSVGPGQNYEQYF